The T cell receptor beta chain described here comes from a study of metastatic and nonmetastatic thyroid tumors. Study background: It was across blood and tumor or nodule tissue from malignant and benign thyroid patients that repertoires were compared. Findings and caveats of the study: Reportedly, malignant thyroid tumors had significantly higher TCR beta diversity than benign nodules, in blood and tumor.

Treatment of any kind had been given to no patient before thyroid surgery. In the authors' methods: The study took CDR3 differences across clinicopathological groups and made a distant-metastasis classifier for papillary thyroid cancer from them. TCRdb re-clonotyped the PCR reads through MiXCR. TCRdb's processing, not the authors', yielded these V and J calls. Of fewer than 20,000 clones in the sample, about a quarter were seen once. Germline CDR1 MGHRA, CDR2 YSYEKL. Trimming cost V 4 bases and J 7 bases; bases outside gene matches: 4. CDR3 size: 15 residues. On this clone itself: Its antigen is unidentified.

The receptor was isolated from a female donor with papillary thyroid cancer or a benign thyroid nodule (not recorded which). Some clones in this sample may be carry-over from other donors' samples. Sequencing input: adjacent normal tissue. V gene TRBV4-1 combines with J gene TRBJ2-7; 16 bases are shared with TRBD2. CDR3 sequence: CASSPGTSGGAEQYF. CDR3 nucleotides: TGCGCCAGCAGCCCGGGGACTAGCGGGGGGGCAGAGCAGTACTTC.